The 3 T cell receptor beta chains listed next were all sequenced from one sample in a study of cytomegalovirus exposure and HLA in healthy donors. In the PCR, 60 Vbeta and 13 Jbeta primers were used. Libraries were prepared by immunoSEQ multiplex PCR; TCRdb keeps only in-frame clonotypes and omits some of them. The sample consists of some 170,000 clones, roughly 80% of them appearing once. The sample was PBMCs. The receptors were sampled from a middle-aged man in good health and CMV-seronegative.

This clone has just one count. This rearrangement joins TRBV5-1 to TRBJ1-1; 8 bases match TRBD1. From germline, CDR1 is SGHRS and CDR2 YFSETQ. This CDR3 region has 17 residues. J lost 1 base, V lost 4 bases, and 12 bases had no gene match. The DNA of the CDR3 is TGCGCCAGCAGCAACTTAGGACAGGGTGTCACGAACACTGAAGCTTTCTTT. Residues: CASSNLGQGVTNTEAFF.

This chain joins TRBV6-5 and TRBJ1-2; no reliable D call. V lost 5 bases and J lost 4, with 8 bases in between. This CDR3 region has 12 residues. Germline assignment: CDR1 MNHEY and CDR2 SVGAGI. The CDR3 DNA sequence: TGTGCCAGCAGTCCCCGAGGCTATGGCTACACCTTC. This encodes CASSPRGYGYTF.

The chain is built from TRBV9 and TRBJ1-3; a weak D match, TRBD1 (5 bases). Germline CDR1 and CDR2: SGDLS and YYNGEE. The CDR3 covers 16 residues. V lost 4 bases, J lost 0 bases, and 14 bases lay in between. CDR3: CASSPQGSISGNTIYF. As DNA, the CDR3 is TGTGCCAGCAGCCCCCAGGGATCGATCTCTGGAAACACCATATATTTT.